These 8 T cell receptor beta chains were all obtained from the same sample, sequenced in a study of blood T cell repertoires in COVID-19. Here immunoSEQ multiplex PCR was the method, and the copy in TCRdb shows in-frame clones only, minus some. The repertoire includes just over 90,000 clones, just under 80% of them detected once, and roughly 15% sits in the top ten. Sequences were obtained from peripheral blood. These receptors were collected from a human donor in a cohort sampled during active COVID-19.

The V call is TRBV10-2, the J call TRBJ1-4; no clear D gene. CDR1 is WSHSY, CDR2 SAAADI, per germline. The V and J ends lost 3 bases and 5 bases respectively, with 10 bases between them. This CDR3 is 14 amino acids long. The CDR3 region has the DNA TGCGCCAGCAGTGAACCGAGGCGGAATGAAAAACTGTTTTTT. This encodes CASSEPRRNEKLFF.

This chain joins TRBV3-1 (or the pseudogene TRBV3-2) and TRBJ1-5; D unclear. Looked up from germline, CDR1 is LGHDT and CDR2 is YNNKEL (reference sequence). The germline V and J ends were trimmed by 1 base and 8 bases, with 9 bases remaining between them. The CDR3 is 13 residues long. Written as DNA, the CDR3 is TGTGCCAGCAGCCAAGGGGTAGCAAAGCCCCAGCATTTT. This codes for CASSQGVAKPQHF.

This clone turned up a few times. The junction departs from the called germline gene at one end, perhaps through a read error. The V call is TRBV27, the J call TRBJ2-6, with a weak D call TRBD1 (5 bases). Looked up from germline, CDR1 is MNHEY and CDR2 is SMNVEV (reference sequence). The CDR3 loop spans 19 amino acids. The CDR3 coding sequence is TGTGCCAGCAGATCCTTGGCTGGAAATAGGGGCTCTCGGGCCAACGTCCTGACTTTC. Its protein product is CASRSLAGNRGSRANVLTF.

This rearrangement joins TRBV3-1 (or the pseudogene TRBV3-2) to TRBJ2-2, with D maybe TRBD2 (5 bases). V was trimmed by 4 bases and J by 4 bases, leaving 10 bases between them. The CDR3 has 14 amino acids. Germline values: CDR1 LGHDT, CDR2 YNNKEL (reference sequence). CDR3 in DNA: TGTGCCAGCAGCCCCCTGGGAGTCACCGGGGAGCTGTTTTTT. This sequence encodes CASSPLGVTGELFF.

This rearrangement joins TRBV4-1 to TRBJ2-5, with 8 bases that match TRBD2. The germline V gene encodes CDR1 MGHRA and CDR2 YSYEKL. CDR3 size: 15 residues. After removal of 4 bases from V and 2 bases from J, the junction contained 6 bases not matched to a gene. The CDR3 is CASSRLLAAQETQYF. The CDR3 region has the DNA TGCGCCAGCAGCCGACTACTAGCGGCTCAAGAGACCCAGTACTTC.

The chain is built from TRBV25-1 and TRBJ1-6, with 9 bases identical to TRBD1. Germline CDR1 reads MGHDK; CDR2 reads SYGVNS. This CDR3 is built from 14 residues. Trimming at V came to 6 bases and at J to 10 bases, leaving 7 bases not matched to a gene. CDR3 sequence: CASSLGQGRSPLHF. CDR3 DNA: TGTGCCAGCAGCTTGGGACAGGGAAGATCACCCCTCCACTTT.

CDR3 sequence (DNA): TGCAGTGCTAGTAGTCGCAGGGAAGGACAGCCCCAGCATTTT. It specifies CSASSRREGQPQHF. The chain is built from TRBV20-1 and TRBJ1-5; the D gene is possibly TRBD1 (5 bases). This CDR3 comprises 14 residues. CDR1 is DFQATT, CDR2 SNEGSKA, per germline (reference sequence). Trimming stripped 3 bases from V and 7 bases from J, with 16 bases between.

This clone has just a few counts. The V call is TRBV7-8, the J call TRBJ2-1; 10 bases line up with TRBD2. V was clipped by 1 base and J by 9 bases; unmatched bases: 12. CDR3 size: 17 residues. CDR1 is SGHVS and CDR2 is FQNEAQ in the germline V gene. The chain's CDR3 is CASSLVGSGRTLSEQFF. In DNA form, the CDR3 reads TGTGCCAGCAGCTTAGTTGGTAGCGGGAGGACTTTAAGTGAGCAGTTCTTC.